The rows below give T cell receptor beta chains drawn from one sample of a study of T cells after posttransplantation cyclophosphamide. TCRdb's table, derived via immunoSEQ multiplex PCR, lists solely in-frame clones and lacks some. The specimen has roughly 3,000 clones, none found just once. Here the sequenced sample was PBMCs, taken 84 days after allogeneic stem cell transplant with posttransplant cyclophosphamide. Receptors originate from a female patient in her thirties or forties who received an allogeneic stem cell transplant from a related donor, was CMV-positive, and had no GVHD. Part of the T cells may come from the graft donor. The CDR3 runs from the conserved cysteine through the conserved F or W. The order of the fields is V gene, CDR3 length, CDR3 protein.

v_gene: TRBV7-6; len: 17; CDR3aa: CASSLEPRGSSGNTIYF
v_gene: TRBV7-2; len: 14; CDR3aa: CASSLQGGQGKLFF
v_gene: TRBV7-9; len: 13; CDR3aa: CASSLGRGDEAFF
v_gene: TRBV5-1; len: 15; CDR3aa: CASSLAGTEYNEQFF
v_gene: TRBV5-5; len: 15; CDR3aa: CASSSGQGRNYGYTF
v_gene: TRBV11-2; len: 15; CDR3aa: CASGGRTILTGELFF
v_gene: TRBV23-1; len: 15; CDR3aa: CASRRRRGQGETQYF
v_gene: TRBV19; len: 14; CDR3aa: CASSRTGGLDEQFF
v_gene: TRBV15; len: 17; CDR3aa: CATSRYGTGTGERKLFF
v_gene: TRBV4-3; len: 15; CDR3aa: CASSQGAGSGNTIYF
v_gene: TRBV12-3/TRBV12-4; len: 12; CDR3aa: CASSLSGGGQFF
v_gene: TRBV11-2; len: 15; CDR3aa: CASSFPQGARYEQYF
v_gene: TRBV29-1; len: 13; CDR3aa: CSVSLGGDQPQHF
v_gene: TRBV7-2; len: 13; CDR3aa: CASGWGQTETQYF
v_gene: TRBV11-3; len: 15; CDR3aa: CASSPRQGATDTQYF
v_gene: TRBV5-6; len: 15; CDR3aa: CASSVLGGYSYGYTF
v_gene: TRBV7-9; len: 16; CDR3aa: CASSLVVGTSNSPLHF
v_gene: TRBV9; len: 15; CDR3aa: CASSFRQGTAYEQYF
v_gene: TRBV5-1; len: 14; CDR3aa: CASSPGGQGYEQYF
v_gene: TRBV11-2; len: 14; CDR3aa: CASSSTGVQETQYF
v_gene: TRBV2; len: 14; CDR3aa: CASPRVISTDTQYF
v_gene: TRBV15; len: 13; CDR3aa: CATSLGGTGELFF
v_gene: TRBV7-3; len: 12; CDR3aa: CASSSGGNEQFF
v_gene: TRBV7-8; len: 15; CDR3aa: CASSLAALGSNEQFF
v_gene: TRBV5-1; len: 18; CDR3aa: CASSLARGAHYSNNEQFF
v_gene: TRBV5-6; len: 13; CDR3aa: CASSSQEEYGYTF
v_gene: TRBV6-5; len: 14; CDR3aa: CASSSGGRTEKLFF
v_gene: TRBV6-5; len: 11; CDR3aa: CASRGGTEAFF
v_gene: TRBV12-3/TRBV12-4; len: 15; CDR3aa: CASSPTSGDSYEQYF
v_gene: TRBV6-1; len: 13; CDR3aa: CASSVSVQETQYF
v_gene: TRBV6-1; len: 14; CDR3aa: CASSWDRGKETQYF
v_gene: TRBV27; len: 17; CDR3aa: CASSLLGQVSNTGELFF
v_gene: TRBV6-5; len: 14; CDR3aa: CASTKSPRNTEAFF
v_gene: TRBV5-3; len: 17; CDR3aa: CARSLGTGDLFNQPQHF
v_gene: TRBV9; len: 15; CDR3aa: CASSIRQETAYEQYF
v_gene: TRBV5-1; len: 17; CDR3aa: CASSFGRQGANRAGYTF
v_gene: TRBV9; len: 15; CDR3aa: CASSIEQGTAYEQYF
v_gene: TRBV6-2/TRBV6-3; len: 14; CDR3aa: CASSFSDSSNEQYF
v_gene: TRBV9; len: 15; CDR3aa: CASSVSTGEGSPLHF
v_gene: TRBV11-2; len: 14; CDR3aa: CASSFSPSGNTIYF
v_gene: TRBV11-2; len: 13; CDR3aa: CASSWTVETEAFF
v_gene: TRBV7-2; len: 17; CDR3aa: CASRIGLRGGRTDTQYF
v_gene: TRBV7-7; len: 15; CDR3aa: CASSLDSTSFSEQYF